The 26 T cell receptor beta chains given below trace back to one sample, sequenced in a study of cytomegalovirus exposure and HLA in healthy donors. Amplification used 60 Vbeta primers and 13 Jbeta primers. The method was immunoSEQ multiplex PCR; TCRdb's version includes in-frame clones alone and lacks a portion of them. The table lists 150,000 to 160,000 clones, 65% to 80% of them singletons. The specimen was PBMCs. These receptors all stem from a middle-aged woman in good health and CMV-seronegative.

The J gene is TRBJ1-1, the V gene TRBV5-6; D unresolved. In germline, CDR1 is SGHDT, CDR2 YYEEEE. The CDR3 spans 14 residues. V lost 1 base and J lost 0, with 7 bases in between. The CDR3 loop reads CASSLRRVNTEAFF. CDR3 coding DNA: TGTGCCAGCAGCTTGCGGCGGGTGAACACTGAAGCTTTCTTT.

V usage is TRBV11-3 and J usage is TRBJ1-1; D remains unclear. This CDR3 has 14 amino acids. The germline V gene has CDR1 SGHNT and CDR2 YENEEA. V was shortened by 1 base and J by 1 base, with 7 bases between the two germline ends. CDR3 protein: CASSLVGGNTEAFF. DNA for the CDR3: TGTGCCAGCAGCTTAGTAGGCGGGAACACTGAAGCTTTCTTT.

The V call is TRBV7-9, the J call TRBJ2-7, with TRBD1 as a possible D gene (6 bases). The germline V and J ends were trimmed by 1 base and 5 bases, with 15 bases remaining between them. Germline V CDR1 and CDR2: SEHNR, FQNEAQ (reference sequence). The CDR3 loop spans 15 amino acids. CDR3 sequence reads: CASSLDGTPRDEQYF. The CDR3 nucleotides read TGTGCCAGCAGCTTAGATGGGACACCGCGGGACGAGCAGTACTTC. Based on the CDR3 plus reference TRBV7-9 and TRBJ2-7, the full variable domain is DTGVSQNPRHKITKRGQNVTFRCDPISEHNRLYWYRQTLGQGPEFLTYFQNEAQLEKSRLLSDRFSAERPKGSFSTLEIQRTEQGDSAMYLCASSLDGTPRDEQYFGPGTRLTVT.

This clone was found once. This sequence joins TRBV5-1 and TRBJ2-5, with TRBD2 as a possible D gene (6 bases). Deletions cut 5 bases from V and 2 bases from J, with 13 bases between. The length of the CDR3 is 14 residues. CDR1 and CDR2 from the germline V gene are SGHRS and YFSETQ. The CDR3 DNA follows: TGCGCCAGCAGTCACAGCAGCGGGCAAGAGACCCAGTACTTC. It yields the protein CASSHSSGQETQYF.

This sequence joins TRBV29-1 and TRBJ2-3; 8 nucleotides line up with TRBD2. The germline V gene has CDR1 SQVTM and CDR2 ANQGSEA. The CDR3 is made up of 12 amino acids. J was trimmed by 4 bases and V by 8 bases; bases with no gene match: 5. CDR3 sequence reads: CSLGAGADTQYF. As DNA, the CDR3 is TGCAGCCTTGGAGCGGGAGCAGATACGCAGTATTTT.

J is TRBJ2-5 and V is TRBV2, with a tentative D call TRBD2 (5 bases). This CDR3 has 14 amino acids. Germline CDR1 and CDR2: SNHLY and FYNNEI. V lost 4 bases and J lost 2, with 11 bases in between. The CDR3 reads CASSGPWEQETQYF. The CDR3 nucleotides are TGTGCCAGCAGTGGTCCTTGGGAGCAAGAGACCCAGTACTTC.

V is TRBV7-9 and J is TRBJ2-1, with 13 bases identical to TRBD2. The V gene's germline CDR1 is SEHNR and CDR2 FQNEAQ (reference sequence). V was clipped by 5 bases and J by 6 bases; unmatched bases: 10. The CDR3 totals 17 residues. CDR3 sequence reads: CASSTRGLAGDFNEQFF. The CDR3 nucleotides read TGTGCCAGCAGCACGAGAGGACTAGCGGGAGACTTCAATGAGCAGTTCTTC.

The J gene is TRBJ2-3, the V gene TRBV11-3; 12 positions agree with TRBD2. V was clipped by 5 bases and J by 2 bases; unmatched bases: 2. This CDR3 region has 15 residues. Germline V gene sequence: CDR1 SGHNT, CDR2 YENEEA. The DNA of the CDR3 is TGTGCCAGCAGCCTAGCGGGAGGGCCCACAGATACGCAGTATTTT. It codes for CASSLAGGPTDTQYF.

This rearrangement joins TRBV6-6 to TRBJ1-3; TRBD1 matches 7 bases. Germline values: CDR1 MNHNY, CDR2 SVGAGI (reference sequence). This CDR3 spans 15 amino acids. V gave up 6 bases and J gave up 0 bases; unmatched junction bases: 5. Here the CDR3 DNA reads TGTGCCAGCAGCCAGGGGGACAACTCTGGAAACACCATATATTTT. It specifies CASSQGDNSGNTIYF.

The V gene is TRBV25-1, the J gene TRBJ2-7; D is uncertain. Germline V CDR1 and CDR2: MGHDK, SYGVNS. V dropped 2 bases and J dropped 6 bases, with 11 bases sitting between them. This CDR3 contains 13 residues. DNA for the CDR3: TGTGCCAGCAGTGAAATTCCCCCCGGCGAGCAGTACTTC. The encoded protein is CASSEIPPGEQYF.

This rearrangement joins TRBV5-6 to TRBJ2-2, with a possible D match to TRBD2 (6 bases). Looked up from germline, CDR1 is SGHDT and CDR2 is YYEEEE. This CDR3 comprises 16 residues. The V end was cut by 1 base, the J end by 4 bases, with 14 bases between. CDR3 loop: CASSLLTRRATGELFF. The CDR3, as DNA: TGTGCCAGCAGCTTGTTGACAAGGAGGGCCACCGGGGAGCTGTTTTTT.

CDR3 loop: CASSEAGGGNQPQHF. The CDR3 nucleotides read TGTGCCAGCAGCGAGGCGGGGGGCGGGAATCAGCCCCAGCATTTT. The genes are TRBV7-6 and TRBJ1-5, with D maybe TRBD1 (6 bases). The V gene's germline CDR1 is SGHVS and CDR2 FNYEAQ. Trimming took 5 bases from V and 4 from J, leaving 15 bases between them. The CDR3 has 15 amino acids.

As for this clone: This same CDR3 is encoded by further DNA sequences in the sample. The J gene is TRBJ2-3, the V gene TRBV4-1, with D possibly TRBD1 on 6 matching bases. The CDR3 runs 14 residues. V lost 1 base, J lost 6 bases, and 11 bases lay in between. CDR1 and CDR2 from the germline V gene are MGHRA and YSYEKL. The CDR3 protein is CASSQVQRGDTQYF. DNA for the CDR3: TGCGCCAGCAGCCAAGTACAAAGGGGGGATACGCAGTATTTT.

This clone has only one observation. V gene TRBV5-4 combines with J gene TRBJ2-7; the match to TRBD1 covers 7 bases. Trimming at V came to 2 bases and at J to 1 base, leaving 6 bases not matched to a gene. This CDR3 comprises 15 residues. Germline V gene data show CDR1 as SGHNT and CDR2 as YYREEE (reference sequence). The CDR3 coding sequence is TGTGCCAGCAGCTTCGACAGGGTAGGATCCTACGAGCAGTACTTC. Encoded protein: CASSFDRVGSYEQYF.

The chain carries TRBV15 and TRBJ1-2, with D maybe TRBD1 (6 bases). Germline values: CDR1 LNHNV, CDR2 YYDKDF (reference sequence). V was pared by 3 bases and J by 5 bases, with 19 bases between. The CDR3 has 16 amino acids. The CDR3 DNA sequence: TGTGCCACCAGCAGGTACCGACAGGCCTCAACATATGGCTACACCTTC. Translated: CATSRYRQASTYGYTF.

The V gene is TRBV7-9, the J gene TRBJ2-3; TRBD2 matches 16 bases. V trimming: 3 bases; J trimming: 8 bases; junction bases outside the gene matches: 8. Germline CDR1 reads SEHNR; CDR2 reads FQNEAQ (reference sequence). The CDR3 loop spans 17 amino acids. The CDR3 loop reads CASSLGTSGRDAGTQYF. CDR3 bases: TGTGCCAGCAGCTTGGGGACTAGCGGGAGGGACGCGGGTACGCAGTATTTT.

This clone came up a few times. This sequence joins TRBV5-5 and TRBJ1-4; weak D call: TRBD1 (5 bases). V lost 0 bases and J 5 bases, leaving 8 bases between the germline ends. CDR1 is SGHKS and CDR2 is YYEKEE in the germline V gene (reference sequence). This CDR3 has 14 residues. The CDR3: CASSLGQPNEKLFF. In DNA form, the CDR3 reads TGTGCCAGCAGCTTGGGACAGCCCAATGAAAAACTGTTTTTT.

This chain connects TRBV30 to TRBJ2-2, with D unclear. The germline gives CDR1 GTSNPN, CDR2 SVGIG (reference sequence). The length of the CDR3 is 13 residues. Trimming left V 1 base short and J 8 bases short, with 11 bases between. The DNA for the CDR3 is TGTGCCTGGAGTGGCCAGGTACGGGGGGAGCTGTTTTTT. Translation: CAWSGQVRGELFF.

This rearrangement joins TRBV12-5 to TRBJ1-1; 8 bases fit TRBD1. There are 14 residues in the CDR3. V shed 3 bases, J shed 7 bases, and the junction held 7 bases outside the gene matches. CDR1 and CDR2 from the germline V gene are LGHNT and FRNRAP. The DNA for the CDR3 is TGTGCTAGTGGTTTCGGCCAGGGGGCCGGTGAAGCTTTCTTT. This translates into CASGFGQGAGEAFF.

The rearrangement uses TRBV10-1 and TRBJ2-3; perhaps TRBD2 as D (5 bases). CDR3 length: 13 amino acids. Germline CDR1 is WNHNN and CDR2 is SYGVQD (reference sequence). V dropped 3 bases and J dropped 3 bases, with 7 bases sitting between them. This chain's CDR3 is CASSERETDTQYF. CDR3 nucleotides: TGCGCCAGCAGTGAAAGGGAGACAGATACGCAGTATTTT.

The V gene is TRBV6-1, the J gene TRBJ1-4; D not resolved. Trimming removed 2 bases from V and 8 bases from J, with 6 bases in between. From germline, CDR1 is MNHNS and CDR2 SASEGT. The CDR3 length is 12 residues. CDR3 in DNA: TGTGCCAGCAGTGAACTTCGGGAAAAACTGTTTTTT. Translated, it gives CASSELREKLFF.

The chain links TRBV5-1 to TRBJ2-7, with a possible D match to TRBD2 (6 bases). This CDR3 comprises 13 residues. CDR1 SGHRS and CDR2 YFSETQ come from the germline V gene. V lost 2 bases and J lost 3, with 9 bases in between. CDR3 protein: CASSFTAGYEQYF. The CDR3, as DNA: TGCGCCAGCAGCTTCACAGCGGGCTACGAGCAGTACTTC.

This rearrangement joins TRBV7-8 to TRBJ2-1; D may be TRBD2 (5 bases). The V and J ends lost 1 base and 4 bases respectively, with 14 bases between them. Looked up from germline, CDR1 is SGHVS and CDR2 is FQNEAQ. CDR3 length: 16 residues. The CDR3 here is CASSLVWARTYNEQFF. CDR3 in DNA: TGTGCCAGCAGCTTAGTCTGGGCGAGGACTTACAATGAGCAGTTCTTC.

This clone was detected once. The chain has TRBV5-1 and TRBJ2-1; 8 bases are shared with TRBD1. Germline loops: CDR1 SGHRS, CDR2 YFSETQ. After removal of 4 bases from V and 5 bases from J, the junction contained 5 bases not matched to a gene. This CDR3 has 14 residues. CDR3 in DNA: TGCGCCAGCAGCAGGACAGGGAACAACAATGAGCAGTTCTTC. Translating it yields CASSRTGNNNEQFF.

This clone appeared a single time. The genes are TRBV28 and TRBJ2-7; D perhaps matches TRBD1 (6 bases). The CDR3 is 12 residues long. In germline, CDR1 is MDHEN, CDR2 SYDVKM. V was cut by 2 bases and J by 10 bases, with 12 bases left in between. DNA for the CDR3: TGTGCCAGCAGTTTAGTGGGGGCTCTTCAGTACTTC. It codes for CASSLVGALQYF.

The chain joins TRBV18 to TRBJ2-3; 7 nucleotides match TRBD2. In germline, CDR1 is KGHSH, CDR2 LQKENI. The CDR3 has 14 amino acids. Losses at the gene ends were 8 bases for V and 3 bases for J; bases not matched to a gene: 8. The chain's CDR3 is CASAKREVTDTQYF. The CDR3 DNA is TGTGCCAGCGCAAAACGGGAGGTTACAGATACGCAGTATTTT.